This TCR beta chain was sequenced during a study of blood T cell repertoires in COVID-19. In the study overall: The United States, Italy and Spain provided the acute and convalescent COVID-19 samples. Sources were T cells, B-cell-depleted T cells, or PBMCs; the material itself was cDNA or gDNA.

There are 13 residues in the CDR3. Germline V lookup: CDR1 SGHAT, CDR2 FQNNGV. Under the authors' procedure: Reference gene primer amplification gave estimated nucleated cell counts. Generated by immunoSEQ multiplex PCR, the TCRdb table keeps only in-frame clones and is missing some. The V and J calls and clone size come from that table; D and trimming were worked out from the DNA. Of roughly 96,000 clones detected, approximately 81% appear once; the ten largest clones hold about 4%. Material for sequencing was peripheral blood. The V gene is TRBV11-2, the J gene TRBJ2-7; 8 bases match TRBD2. The sequence derives from a man in his 60s with acute or convalescent COVID-19. The CDR3 sequence is CASRLAGTYEQYV. CDR3 in DNA: TGTGCCAGCAGATTAGCGGGAACCTACGAGCAGTACGTC.